A single sample gave rise to the 6 T cell receptor beta chains below, sequenced in a study of cytomegalovirus exposure and HLA in healthy donors. Primers: 60 Vbeta forward and 13 Jbeta reverse. TCRdb's table, derived via immunoSEQ multiplex PCR, lists solely in-frame clones and lacks some. The repertoire holds 150,000 to 200,000 clones, with 77% as singletons. Sequencing was performed on PBMCs. These receptors originate from a man aged 18 to 29 in good health and CMV-seronegative.

V is TRBV7-2 and J is TRBJ2-7; D perhaps matches TRBD1 (5 bases). From germline, CDR1 is SGHTA and CDR2 FQGNSA. The CDR3 extends over 15 amino acids. Between the trimmed V and J ends, which lost 4 bases and 0 bases, there was a span of 13 bases. The DNA for the CDR3 is TGTGCCAGCAGCTCGTCGGACATATACTCCTACGAGCAGTACTTC. Its protein product is CASSSSDIYSYEQYF.

This clone was recorded only once. The chain couples TRBV7-8 to TRBJ1-2; D uncertain. The length of the CDR3 is 14 residues. Germline CDR1 SGHVS, CDR2 FQNEAQ. V lost 5 bases and J lost 1, with 11 bases in between. The chain's CDR3 is CASSRGLINYGYTF. CDR3 nucleotide sequence: TGTGCCAGCAGCCGCGGACTGATTAACTATGGCTACACCTTC.

The chain combines TRBV30 with TRBJ1-2; D remains unclear. This CDR3 spans 11 amino acids. Looked up from germline, CDR1 is GTSNPN and CDR2 is SVGIG (reference sequence). In DNA, the CDR3 is TGTGCTGTCAGCGAGAACTATGGCTACACCTTC. This gives the protein CAVSENYGYTF.

The chain combines TRBV7-9 with TRBJ2-5; 10 bases agree with TRBD1. The DNA end is a closer match to TRBJ2-7, so the J assignment may be wrong. This CDR3 spans 14 amino acids. Germline loops: CDR1 SEHNR, CDR2 FQNEAQ (reference sequence). The CDR3 DNA reads TGTGCCAGCAGCCCGGGACAGGGGACCTACGAGCAGTACTTC. This encodes CASSPGQGTYEQYF.

This clone appeared once. The chain couples TRBV7-3 to TRBJ2-1, with a weak D call TRBD2 (6 bases). This CDR3 contains 14 residues. V lost 2 bases, J lost 7 bases, and 12 bases lay in between. The V gene's germline CDR1 is SGHTA and CDR2 FQGTGA. DNA of the CDR3: TGTGCCAGCAGCTTAGAGTGGGGGGTAAATGAGCAGTTCTTC. It is translated as CASSLEWGVNEQFF.

V usage is TRBV11-3 and J usage is TRBJ2-5, with TRBD1 matching 9 bases. With 2 bases clipped from V and 1 base from J, the junction kept 8 bases outside the gene matches. From germline, CDR1 is SGHNT and CDR2 YENEEA. The CDR3 runs to 17 residues. The CDR3: CASSLRGTGGRQETQYF. In DNA form, the CDR3 reads TGTGCCAGCAGCTTAAGGGGAACAGGGGGCCGCCAAGAGACCCAGTACTTC.